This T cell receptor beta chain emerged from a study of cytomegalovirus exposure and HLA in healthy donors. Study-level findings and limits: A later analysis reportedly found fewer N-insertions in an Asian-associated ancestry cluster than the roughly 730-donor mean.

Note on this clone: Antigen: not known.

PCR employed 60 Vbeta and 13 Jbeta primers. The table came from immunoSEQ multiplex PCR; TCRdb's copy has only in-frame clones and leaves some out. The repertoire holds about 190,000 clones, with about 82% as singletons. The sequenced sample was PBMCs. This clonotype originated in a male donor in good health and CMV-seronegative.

Here the CDR3 DNA reads TGTGCCAGCAGTCCCAGGGGGACAGACCGACTGGCCCAGTACTTC. It codes for CASSPRGTDRLAQYF. The genes are TRBV6-5 and TRBJ2-5; 7 bases are a match to TRBD1. Germline loops: CDR1 MNHEY, CDR2 SVGAGI. The CDR3 consists of 15 residues. J gave up 9 bases and V 5 bases, and 15 bases lay outside the gene matches.